This entry lists 10 T cell receptor beta chains sequenced from one sample in a study of blood T cell repertoires in COVID-19. Profiling relied on immunoSEQ multiplex PCR, and the TCRdb table lists in-frame clones only, not all of them. This table has 150,000 or so clones, over 85% appearing once. The material sequenced was peripheral blood. The receptor set was obtained from a woman in her fifties or sixties with COVID-19, enrolled during active disease.

The CDR3 DNA sequence: TGTGCCAGCAGACTAACCAGCTCTGGAAACACCATATATTTT. It translates to CASRLTSSGNTIYF. This chain joins TRBV6-5 and TRBJ1-3; no clear D. This CDR3 region has 14 residues. Germline CDR1 and CDR2: MNHEY and SVGAGI. Trimming took 6 bases from V and 0 from J, leaving 9 bases between them.

The chain is built from TRBV19 and TRBJ1-5; no clear D. The CDR3 has 13 amino acids. V lost 3 bases to trimming and J lost 1 base, with 4 bases between them. CDR1 LNHDA and CDR2 SQIVND come from the germline V gene (reference sequence). The CDR3 region has the DNA TGTGCCAGTAGTATTAGCAGCAATCAGCCCCAGCATTTT. Protein: CASSISSNQPQHF. Combining the CDR3 with reference TRBV19 and TRBJ1-5 gives the whole variable domain DGGITQSPKYLFRKEGQNVTLSCEQNLNHDAMYWYRQDPGQGLRLIYYSQIVNDFQKGDIAEGYSVSREKKESFPLTVTSAQKNPTAFYLCASSISSNQPQHFGDGTRLSIL.

J is TRBJ1-1 and V is TRBV7-9; D unclear. The CDR3 consists of 12 residues. Germline CDR1 and CDR2: SEHNR and FQNEAQ (reference sequence). The V end was cut by 1 base, the J end by 7 bases, with 7 bases between. The CDR3 reads CASSLDQNEAFF. The CDR3 DNA follows: TGTGCCAGCAGCTTAGATCAAAATGAAGCTTTCTTT.

CDR3 sequence reads: CASSPAGGSIEKLFF. DNA for the CDR3: TGTGCCAGCAGCCCTGCAGGGGGAAGTATTGAAAAACTGTTTTTT. The V and J genes are TRBV7-9 and TRBJ1-4, with TRBD1 matching 7 bases. Germline assignment: CDR1 SEHNR and CDR2 FQNEAQ (reference sequence). The junction had 10 bases not matched to a gene; V was cut back by 5 bases and J by 7 bases. The CDR3 is made up of 15 amino acids.

This clone has only one observation. V is TRBV19 and J is TRBJ1-4, with D unresolved. The CDR3 has 13 residues. V was cut by 5 bases and J by 8 bases, with 12 bases left in between. Germline V gives CDR1 LNHDA, CDR2 SQIVND (reference sequence). DNA of the CDR3: TGTGCCAGTAGTTCCGGGGTCCCGGAAAAACTGTTTTTT. Translated: CASSSGVPEKLFF.

The J gene is TRBJ2-7, the V gene TRBV27; 10 bases map to TRBD2. CDR1 is MNHEY, CDR2 SMNVEV, per germline (reference sequence). The CDR3 is 16 amino acids. With 2 bases clipped from V and 4 bases from J, the junction kept 8 bases outside the gene matches. CDR3 nucleotides: TGTGCCAGCAGTTTAAGCCTAGCGGGGGCCGGATACGAGCAGTACTTC. Translating it yields CASSLSLAGAGYEQYF.

The chain carries TRBV19 and TRBJ2-5, with 11 bases lining up with TRBD1. Germline trimming cut 3 bases from V and 7 bases from J; bases unmatched to any gene: 10. The CDR3 spans 16 residues. The germline gives CDR1 LNHDA, CDR2 SQIVND (reference sequence). The CDR3 DNA reads as TGTGCCAGTAGTATCTCCCGGACAGGGGGCGATGCGACCCAGTACTTC. Translating gives CASSISRTGGDATQYF.

V and J are TRBV10-3 and TRBJ1-1; D is possibly TRBD1 (5 bases). Trimming pared 6 bases from V and 1 base from J, leaving 15 bases between. Per the germline V gene, CDR1 is ENHRY and CDR2 is SYGVKD. The CDR3 runs 15 residues. CDR3 loop: CAIRSDRNTNTEAFF. CDR3 coding DNA: TGTGCCATCAGATCTGACAGAAATACGAACACTGAAGCTTTCTTT.

The chain employs TRBV6-5 and TRBJ1-1, with a weak D call TRBD1 (5 bases). Germline assignment: CDR1 MNHEY and CDR2 SVGAGI. The CDR3 covers 12 residues. Trimming took off 5 bases at V and 10 bases at J, with 14 bases between the two ends. CDR3 sequence reads: CASSPNGGGAFF. The CDR3 DNA reads as TGTGCCAGCAGTCCGAACGGGGGGGGAGCTTTCTTT.

A single count supports this clone. The rearrangement uses TRBV29-1 and TRBJ1-4, with TRBD1 matching 9 bases. The CDR3 consists of 13 residues. The trim removed 8 bases at V and 5 bases at J, leaving 6 bases unmatched. Looked up from germline, CDR1 is SQVTM and CDR2 is ANQGSEA. The CDR3 DNA follows: TGCAGCTTCAACAGGGGGCTCAATGAAAAACTGTTTTTT. Translation gives CSFNRGLNEKLFF.